Given below is one T cell receptor (beta chain) in context. Ten or more counts support this clone. Its antigen is unknown. Base qualities are not provided; no much larger clone lies one nucleotide away. CDR1 SGDLS and CDR2 YYNGEE were looked up in the germline V gene. Including cysteine and phenylalanine, the CDR3 has 16 amino acids. Left in the record is the CDR3 DNA by itself, 48 bases read in frame from the first base. Trimming takes 0 bases off V and 4 bases off J; junction bases not matched to a gene: 7. The time point label, read with the paper, signifies: about 28 days (+/-7) after the second vaccine dose. AZD1222 recipients given second doses at about 4 weeks or at about 12 weeks were pooled, since spike-specific TCR depth and breadth were not found to differ between the two schedules. The vaccinee samples were drawn from two UK trials, COV001 and COV002, one of which was a single-blind randomized controlled phase 2/3 trial testing AZD1222 (ChAdOx1 nCoV-19) in healthy adults. Trial participant PBMC samples were collected at day 0 and day 28 after the second dose for TCRbeta chain sequencing.

The data are from a study of T cell responses to AZD1222 COVID-19 vaccine (dated by TCRdb to the early 2020s). The study in broad terms: TCR sequencing covered more than 230 trial participants: 200 to 220 given two doses of AZD1222 and around 25 given two doses of MenACWY control vaccine. Trial participants were enrolled by age into 18-55, 56-69 and 70-plus year subgroups, with around 150, 28 and 57 TCR-sequenced participants respectively. The full study reports these points: A significant rise in spike-specific TCR breadth and depth was observed after two AZD1222 doses relative to day 0 and relative to MenACWY recipients. Most participants were white British and females outnumbered males, and the authors suggested that clonal diversity may have been underestimated. Conclusions about previously exposed vaccinees are limited, since just a handful of AZD1222 recipients were seropositive for SARS-CoV-2 at baseline. Because no day 14 peak-response samples were available, repertoires were characterized only after the peak T cell response. The 56-69-year group was small, and its depth increase did not reach significance, likely because of low power. Nearly half of unique spike-specific TCRs reportedly recognized epitopes outside regions mutated in the B.1.351 and B.1.1.7 variants. The whole spike protein was spanned by vaccine-associated CD4 TCRs, and dominant responses were seen in regions 160-218 and 743-854.

The CDR3 regions of human TCRbeta chains were analyzed by immunosequencing. The study's processing was this. TCRs in the repertoires were matched against a reference library of SARS-CoV-2-specific TCRs that had been generated with the MIRA antigen-specificity platform. Breadth was defined as the fraction of unique TCRs that were SARS-CoV-2-associated, and depth was defined as the fraction of total T cells that were SARS-CoV-2-associated. Each spike-specific TCR was assigned to its reactive spike region and to a CD4 or CD8 class using the MIRA data. Log10-transformed breadth and depth values were compared by one-way ANOVA with Sidak's multiple comparisons tests. This immuneACCESS table, as held by TCRdb, lists in-frame sequences with V and J called but not all clones. Of the missing ones, under half trace to an unresolved V gene in checked studies; the others have no known cause. V, J and clone size are those of that table, while D and trimming were read from the DNA. The sample table shows around 120,000 clones, and 84% are seen once. The ten biggest clones cover roughly a quarter of the sample.

This receptor was obtained from an adult who received the AZD1222 COVID-19 vaccine. The sequencing here drew on peripheral blood, taken 28 days after the second AZD1222 dose. The rearrangement joined TRBV9 to TRBJ2-1, with 7 middle bases fitting TRBD2. The CDR3: CASSVEKRGAYNEQFF. DNA sequence: TGTGCCAGCAGCGTAGAGAAGCGGGGAGCTTACAATGAGCAGTTCTTC.